This T cell receptor beta chain was documented in a study of T cell responses to AZD1222 COVID-19 vaccine. Overall study: Second doses at about 4 or about 12 weeks were pooled. General study findings and limits: Sampled repertoires all dated from after the peak T cell response. Unmutated variant regions are reportedly targeted by nearly half of spike-specific TCRs. Two doses of AZD1222 preceded a rise in Spike-specific TCR breadth and depth.

Per the germline V gene, CDR1 is MDHEN and CDR2 is SYDVKM. Trimming pared 7 bases from V and 1 base from J, leaving 14 bases between. CDR3 length: 15 amino acids. To note about this clone: The target antigen is unknown.

Using immunoSEQ multiplex PCR, the repertoire was profiled, and TCRdb retains in-frame clones only, with some absent. This sample carries 100,000 to 150,000 clones, more than 70% of them seen once, and the ten largest clones take more than 4%. The chain is built from TRBV28 and TRBJ1-5; D unresolved. The sequence was obtained from an adult in good health. The sample here was peripheral blood, taken on day 0 of AZD1222 vaccination. The CDR3 region has the DNA TGTGCCAGCATAAAGGGCACTCCAAGCAATCAGCCCCAGCATTTT. This encodes CASIKGTPSNQPQHF.